This TCR beta chain stems from a study of CD8 T cells in ankylosing spondylitis. Notes on the study in general: Seemingly distinctive of ankylosing spondylitis blood was a TCR beta motif formed by eight highly homologous variants.

The TCR beta libraries were generated through quantitative 5'-RACE incorporating molecular barcodes. TCRdb re-derived calls from the 5' RACE reads in MiXCR, one entry per CDR3 protein. This table has approximately 290,000 distinct CDR3 sequences, less than 25% appearing once. This clonotype was found once. Antigen unknown. Sequencing was performed on blood, either unsorted or a sorted T cell fraction (not recorded which). This sequence was found in a female donor with ankylosing spondylitis or in good health (not recorded which).

The CDR3 nucleotides are TGCAGTGCCACCCTCCTAGCGGGAGTTACAGATACGCAGTATTTT. Translation: CSATLLAGVTDTQYF. This rearrangement joins TRBV20-1 to TRBJ2-3; 10 bases align to TRBD2. With 6 bases clipped from V and 3 bases from J, the junction kept 9 bases outside the gene matches. The CDR3 is 15 residues long. CDR1 is DFQATT, CDR2 SNEGSKA, per germline (reference sequence).